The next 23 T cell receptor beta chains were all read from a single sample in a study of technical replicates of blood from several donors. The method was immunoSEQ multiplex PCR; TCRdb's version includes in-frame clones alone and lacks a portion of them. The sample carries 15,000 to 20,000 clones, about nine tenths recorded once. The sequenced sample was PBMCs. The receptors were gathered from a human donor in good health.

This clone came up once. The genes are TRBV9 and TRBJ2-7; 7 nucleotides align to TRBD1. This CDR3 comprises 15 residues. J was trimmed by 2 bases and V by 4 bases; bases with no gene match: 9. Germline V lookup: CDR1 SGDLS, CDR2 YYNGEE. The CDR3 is CASSPGQDLAYEQYF. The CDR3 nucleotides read TGTGCCAGCAGCCCTGGACAGGACCTTGCCTACGAGCAGTACTTC.

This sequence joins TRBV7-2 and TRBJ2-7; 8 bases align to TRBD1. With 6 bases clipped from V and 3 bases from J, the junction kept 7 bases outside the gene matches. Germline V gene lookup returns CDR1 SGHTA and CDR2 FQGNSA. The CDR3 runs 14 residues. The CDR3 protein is CASRSGQANYEQYF. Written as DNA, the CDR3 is TGTGCCAGCAGATCGGGACAGGCGAACTACGAGCAGTACTTC.

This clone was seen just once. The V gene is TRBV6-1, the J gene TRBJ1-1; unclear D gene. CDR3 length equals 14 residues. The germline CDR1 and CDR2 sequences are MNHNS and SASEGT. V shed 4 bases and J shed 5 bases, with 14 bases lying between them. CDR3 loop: CASSVTPGVTEAFF. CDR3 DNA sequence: TGTGCCAGCAGTGTTACCCCGGGAGTGACTGAAGCTTTCTTT.

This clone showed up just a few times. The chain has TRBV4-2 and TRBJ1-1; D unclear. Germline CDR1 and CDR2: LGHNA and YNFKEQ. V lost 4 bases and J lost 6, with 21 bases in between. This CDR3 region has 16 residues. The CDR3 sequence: CASSPRTGTGAAEAFF. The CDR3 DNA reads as TGTGCCAGCAGCCCCCGCACTGGCACTGGAGCGGCTGAAGCTTTCTTT.

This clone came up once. The CDR3 reads CASSQEATSQVSDTQYF. CDR3 nucleotides: TGCGCCAGCAGCCAAGAAGCCACAAGTCAGGTTTCAGATACGCAGTATTTT. This chain joins TRBV4-1 and TRBJ2-3, with D unresolved. CDR1 is MGHRA and CDR2 is YSYEKL in the germline V gene. This CDR3 is built from 17 residues. Trimming cost V 0 bases and J 4 bases, with 17 bases left between them.

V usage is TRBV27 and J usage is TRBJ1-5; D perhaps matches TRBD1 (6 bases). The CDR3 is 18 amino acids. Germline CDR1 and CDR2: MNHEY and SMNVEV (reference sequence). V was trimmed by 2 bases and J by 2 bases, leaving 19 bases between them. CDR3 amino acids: CASSLNFGGRLGNQPQHF. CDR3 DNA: TGTGCCAGCAGTTTAAATTTCGGGGGGCGGCTCGGCAATCAGCCCCAGCATTTT.

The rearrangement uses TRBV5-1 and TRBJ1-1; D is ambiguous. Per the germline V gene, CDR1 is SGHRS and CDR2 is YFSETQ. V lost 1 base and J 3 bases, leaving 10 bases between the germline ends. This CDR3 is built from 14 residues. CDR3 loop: CASSLTGTDTEAFF. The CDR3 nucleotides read TGCGCCAGCAGCTTGACGGGTACGGACACTGAAGCTTTCTTT.

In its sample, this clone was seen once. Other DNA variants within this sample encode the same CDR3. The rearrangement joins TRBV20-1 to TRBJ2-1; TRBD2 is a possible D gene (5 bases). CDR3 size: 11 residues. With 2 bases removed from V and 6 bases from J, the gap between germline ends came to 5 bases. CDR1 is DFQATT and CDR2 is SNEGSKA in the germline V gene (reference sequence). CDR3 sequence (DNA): TGCAGTGCTAGAACTAGCAATGAGCAGTTCTTC. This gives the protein CSARTSNEQFF.

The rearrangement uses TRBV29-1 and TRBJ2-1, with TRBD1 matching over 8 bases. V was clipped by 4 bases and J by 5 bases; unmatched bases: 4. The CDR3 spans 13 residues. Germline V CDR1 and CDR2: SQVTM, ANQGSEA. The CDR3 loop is CSVVGTGNNEQFF. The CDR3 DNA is TGCAGCGTTGTTGGGACAGGCAACAATGAGCAGTTCTTC.

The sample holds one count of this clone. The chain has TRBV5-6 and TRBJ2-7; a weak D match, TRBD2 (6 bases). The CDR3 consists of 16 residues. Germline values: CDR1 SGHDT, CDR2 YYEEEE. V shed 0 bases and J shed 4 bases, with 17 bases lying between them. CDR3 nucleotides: TGTGCCAGCAGCTTGGGGTCCGGGGGAGCAAGATACGAGCAGTACTTC. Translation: CASSLGSGGARYEQYF.

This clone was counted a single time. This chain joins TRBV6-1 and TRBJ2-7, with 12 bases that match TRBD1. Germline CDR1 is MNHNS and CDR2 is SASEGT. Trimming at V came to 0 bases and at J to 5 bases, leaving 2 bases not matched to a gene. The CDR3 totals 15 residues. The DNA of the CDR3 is TGTGCCAGCAGTGAAGCCGGGACAGGGGGCCACGAGCAGTACTTC. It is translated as CASSEAGTGGHEQYF.

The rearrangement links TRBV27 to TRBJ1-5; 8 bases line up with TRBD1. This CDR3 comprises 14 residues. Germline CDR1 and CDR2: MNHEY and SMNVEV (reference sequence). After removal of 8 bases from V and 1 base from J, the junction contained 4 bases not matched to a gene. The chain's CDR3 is CASRGQGSNQPQHF. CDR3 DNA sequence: TGTGCCAGCCGAGGACAGGGCAGCAATCAGCCCCAGCATTTT.

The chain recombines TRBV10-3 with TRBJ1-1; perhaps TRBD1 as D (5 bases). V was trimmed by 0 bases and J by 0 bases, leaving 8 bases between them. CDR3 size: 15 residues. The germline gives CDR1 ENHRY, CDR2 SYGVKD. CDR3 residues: CAISESGLLNTEAFF. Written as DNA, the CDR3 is TGTGCCATCAGTGAGTCGGGACTTTTGAACACTGAAGCTTTCTTT.

CDR3 region: CASSVWAGGANEQFF. The CDR3, as DNA: TGTGCCAGCAGCGTATGGGCGGGAGGGGCCAATGAGCAGTTCTTC. V is TRBV9 and J is TRBJ2-1; 9 bases are a match to TRBD2. Trimming cost V 1 base and J 6 bases; bases outside gene matches: 5. Germline V lookup: CDR1 SGDLS, CDR2 YYNGEE. This CDR3 has 15 residues.

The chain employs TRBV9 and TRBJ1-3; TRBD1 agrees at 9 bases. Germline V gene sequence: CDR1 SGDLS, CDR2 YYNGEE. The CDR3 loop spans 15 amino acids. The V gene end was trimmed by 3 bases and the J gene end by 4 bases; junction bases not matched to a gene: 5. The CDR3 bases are TGTGCCAGCAGCGCCCGGGACAGGGACGGAAACACCATATATTTT. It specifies CASSARDRDGNTIYF.

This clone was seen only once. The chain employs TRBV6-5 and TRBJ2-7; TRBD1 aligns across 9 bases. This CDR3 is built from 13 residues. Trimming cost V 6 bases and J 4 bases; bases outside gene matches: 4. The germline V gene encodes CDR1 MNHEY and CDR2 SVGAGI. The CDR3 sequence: CASSTDRGYEQYF. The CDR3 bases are TGTGCCAGCAGCACCGACAGGGGGTACGAGCAGTACTTC.

The CDR3, as DNA: TGTGCCAGCTCAGGGGCAGATACGCAGTATTTT. It specifies CASSGADTQYF. This chain uses TRBV30 with TRBJ2-3; weak D call: TRBD1 (6 bases). V lost 8 bases and J 4 bases, leaving 10 bases between the germline ends. CDR3 length: 11 amino acids. Germline-derived CDR1 and CDR2 are GTSNPN and SVGIG (reference sequence).

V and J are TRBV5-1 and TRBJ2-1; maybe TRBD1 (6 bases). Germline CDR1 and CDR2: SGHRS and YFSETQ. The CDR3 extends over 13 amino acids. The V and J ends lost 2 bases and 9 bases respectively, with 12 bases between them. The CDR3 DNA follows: TGCGCCAGCAGCTTCCTACAGGGTACTGAGCAGTTCTTC. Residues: CASSFLQGTEQFF.

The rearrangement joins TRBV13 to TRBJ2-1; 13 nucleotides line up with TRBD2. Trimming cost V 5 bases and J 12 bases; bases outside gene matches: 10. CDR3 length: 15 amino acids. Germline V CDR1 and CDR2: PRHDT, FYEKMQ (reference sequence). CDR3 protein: CASSPPTSGRAGQFF. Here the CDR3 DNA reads TGTGCCAGCAGCCCGCCTACTAGCGGGAGGGCGGGGCAGTTCTTC.

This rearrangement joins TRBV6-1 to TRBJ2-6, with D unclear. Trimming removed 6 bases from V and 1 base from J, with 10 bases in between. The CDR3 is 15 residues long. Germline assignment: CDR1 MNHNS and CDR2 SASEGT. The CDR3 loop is CASRLSHSGANVLTF. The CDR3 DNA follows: TGTGCCAGCAGATTGAGCCATTCTGGGGCCAACGTCCTGACTTTC.

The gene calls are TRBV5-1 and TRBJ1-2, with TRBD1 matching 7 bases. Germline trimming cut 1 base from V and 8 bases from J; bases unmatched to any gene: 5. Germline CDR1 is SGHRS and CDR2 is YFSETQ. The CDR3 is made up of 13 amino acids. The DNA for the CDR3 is TGCGCCAGCAGCTTGACAGGGGTGGGAGGCTACACCTTC. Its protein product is CASSLTGVGGYTF.

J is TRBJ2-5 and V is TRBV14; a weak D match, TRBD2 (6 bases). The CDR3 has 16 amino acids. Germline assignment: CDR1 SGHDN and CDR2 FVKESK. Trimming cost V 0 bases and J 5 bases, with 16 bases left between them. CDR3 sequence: CASSQDLGGSTETQYF. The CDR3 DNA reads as TGTGCCAGCAGCCAAGATTTAGGAGGGTCTACGGAGACCCAGTACTTC.

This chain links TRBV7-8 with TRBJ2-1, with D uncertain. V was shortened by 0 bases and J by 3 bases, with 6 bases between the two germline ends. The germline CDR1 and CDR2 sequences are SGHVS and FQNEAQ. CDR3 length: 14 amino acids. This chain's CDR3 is CASSLAGSYNEQFF. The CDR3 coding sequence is TGTGCCAGCAGCTTAGCGGGCAGCTACAATGAGCAGTTCTTC.